The present entry profiles one TCR beta chain with its context. Its antigen is still unknown. Primers for the PCR totalled 60 Vbeta and 13 Jbeta. The repertoire was sequenced with immunoSEQ multiplex PCR; TCRdb's copy has only in-frame clones and lacks some. The sample has approximately 180,000 clones; around four fifths are singletons. The germline CDR1 and CDR2 sequences are SNHLY and FYNNEI. There are 15 residues in the CDR3. Trimming took off 6 bases at V and 4 bases at J, with 15 bases between the two ends. This sample was included in a study of cytomegalovirus exposure and HLA in healthy donors. General observations from the study: Another analysis was done later, and it associated approximately 17,000 TCR beta sequences with HLA alleles at 0.05 false discovery rate.

This TCR derives from a girl between 10 and 17 years old in good health and CMV-seropositive. Sequenced: PBMCs. The genes are TRBV2 and TRBJ1-4; tentatively, D is TRBD1 (6 bases). The CDR3 sequence: CASRGRGSYNEKLFF. CDR3 bases: TGTGCCAGCAGGGGCAGGGGCAGCTATAATGAAAAACTGTTTTTT.